The source of this TCR beta chain is a study of T cell responses to AZD1222 COVID-19 vaccine. Sequencing was performed with immunoSEQ multiplex PCR; in TCRdb, only in-frame clones are kept and a portion is missing. The table includes 110,000 to 150,000 clones, around 93% detected once. The CDR3 consists of 14 residues. The V end lost 3 bases, the J end lost 1 base, and 12 bases lay between the germline ends. From germline, CDR1 is GTSNPN and CDR2 SVGIG (reference sequence). In regard to this clone: What it binds is unknown.

Findings and caveats of the study: The span of vaccine-associated CD4 TCRs extended across spike, with dominance at 160-218 and 743-854. Among the donors, most were white British and more were female, and clonal diversity was possibly underestimated. Compared with day 0, the breadth and depth of the Spike-specific TCR repertoire rose significantly after two doses of AZD1222.

This clonotype was obtained from an adult who received the AZD1222 COVID-19 vaccine. Source: peripheral blood, taken 28 days after the second AZD1222 dose. The chain has TRBV30 and TRBJ1-2; D is undetermined. The CDR3 nucleotides are TGTGCCTGGAGCGGTGGTGCGGGTAACTATGGCTACACCTTC. Translating gives CAWSGGAGNYGYTF.